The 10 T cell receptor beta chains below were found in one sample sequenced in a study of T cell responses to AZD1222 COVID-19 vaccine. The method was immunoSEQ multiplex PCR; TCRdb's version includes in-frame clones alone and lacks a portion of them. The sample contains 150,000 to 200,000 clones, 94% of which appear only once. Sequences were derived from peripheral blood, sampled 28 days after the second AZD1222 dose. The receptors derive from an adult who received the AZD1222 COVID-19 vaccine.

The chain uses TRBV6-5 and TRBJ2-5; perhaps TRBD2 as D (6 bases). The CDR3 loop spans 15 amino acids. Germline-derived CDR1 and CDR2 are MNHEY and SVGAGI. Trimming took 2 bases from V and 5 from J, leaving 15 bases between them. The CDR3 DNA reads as TGTGCCAGCAGTTACCAGGGAGGATATGTGGAGACCCAGTACTTC. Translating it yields CASSYQGGYVETQYF.

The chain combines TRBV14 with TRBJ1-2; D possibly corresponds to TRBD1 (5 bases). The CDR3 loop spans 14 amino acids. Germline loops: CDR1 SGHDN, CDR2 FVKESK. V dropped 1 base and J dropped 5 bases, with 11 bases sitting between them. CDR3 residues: CASSQANGGYGYTF. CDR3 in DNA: TGTGCCAGCAGCCAAGCCAATGGGGGTTATGGCTACACCTTC.

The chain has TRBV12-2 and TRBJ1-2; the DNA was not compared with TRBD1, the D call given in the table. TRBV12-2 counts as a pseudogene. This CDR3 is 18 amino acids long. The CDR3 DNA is TGTGCAAGTCGCGCTGAGACAGGACGTTTCTTGATTCTTTATGGCTACACCTTC. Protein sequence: CASRAETGRFLILYGYTF.

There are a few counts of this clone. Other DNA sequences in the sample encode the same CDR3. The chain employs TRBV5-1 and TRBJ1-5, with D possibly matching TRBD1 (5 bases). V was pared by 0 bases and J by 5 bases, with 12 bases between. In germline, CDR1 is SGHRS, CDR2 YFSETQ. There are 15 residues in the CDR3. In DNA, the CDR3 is TGCGCCAGCAGCTTGGGGGACCGCCGCGATCAGCCCCAGCATTTT. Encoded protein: CASSLGDRRDQPQHF. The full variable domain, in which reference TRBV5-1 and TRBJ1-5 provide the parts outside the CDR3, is KAGVTQTPRYLIKTRGQQVTLSCSPISGHRSVSWYQQTPGQGLQFLFEYFSETQRNKGNFPGRFSGRQFSNSRSEMNVSTLELGDSALYLCASSLGDRRDQPQHFGDGTRLSIL.

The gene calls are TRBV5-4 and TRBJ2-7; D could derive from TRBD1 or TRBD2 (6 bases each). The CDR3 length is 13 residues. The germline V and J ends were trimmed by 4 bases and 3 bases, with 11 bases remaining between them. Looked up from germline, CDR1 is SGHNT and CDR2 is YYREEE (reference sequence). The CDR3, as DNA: TGTGCCAGCAGCCCCAGGGGAGGCTACGAGCAGTACTTC. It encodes CASSPRGGYEQYF.

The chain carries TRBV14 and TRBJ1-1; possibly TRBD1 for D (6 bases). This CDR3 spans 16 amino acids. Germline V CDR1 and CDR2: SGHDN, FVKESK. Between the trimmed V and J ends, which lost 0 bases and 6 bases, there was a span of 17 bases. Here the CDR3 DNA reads TGTGCCAGCAGCCAAGATCGGGGGTGGCAGGGGTCTGAAGCTTTCTTT. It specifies CASSQDRGWQGSEAFF.

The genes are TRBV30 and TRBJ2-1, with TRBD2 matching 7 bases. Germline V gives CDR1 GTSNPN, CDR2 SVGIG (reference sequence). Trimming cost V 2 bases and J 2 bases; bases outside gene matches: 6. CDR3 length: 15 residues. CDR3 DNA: TGTGCCTGGAGTTCGCTAGCGGACACCTACAATGAGCAGTTCTTC. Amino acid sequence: CAWSSLADTYNEQFF. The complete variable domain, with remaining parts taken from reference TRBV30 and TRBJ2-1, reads SQTIHQWPATLVQPVGSPLSLECTVEGTSNPNLYWYRQAAGRGLQLLFYSVGIGQISSEVPQNLSASRPQDRQFILSSKKLLLSDSGFYLCAWSSLADTYNEQFFGPGTRLTVL.

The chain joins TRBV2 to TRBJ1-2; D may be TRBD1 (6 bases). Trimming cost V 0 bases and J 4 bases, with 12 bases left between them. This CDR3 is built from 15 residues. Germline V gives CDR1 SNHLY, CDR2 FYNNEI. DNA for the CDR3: TGTGCCAGCAGTGAAGCGCCGGGGGCTGGCTATGGCTACACCTTC. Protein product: CASSEAPGAGYGYTF.

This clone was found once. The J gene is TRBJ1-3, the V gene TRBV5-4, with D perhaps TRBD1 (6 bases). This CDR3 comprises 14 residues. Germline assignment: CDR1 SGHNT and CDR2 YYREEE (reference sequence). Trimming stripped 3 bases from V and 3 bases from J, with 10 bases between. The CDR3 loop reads CASSSQGFGNTIYF. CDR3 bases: TGTGCCAGCAGCTCACAGGGATTTGGAAACACCATATATTTT.

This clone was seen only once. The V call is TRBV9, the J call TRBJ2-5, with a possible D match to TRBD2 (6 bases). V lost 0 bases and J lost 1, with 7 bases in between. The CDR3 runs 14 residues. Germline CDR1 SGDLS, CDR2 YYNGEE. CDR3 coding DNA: TGTGCCAGCAGCGTAGTGGGGGGCCAAGAGACCCAGTACTTC. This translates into CASSVVGGQETQYF.